A single sample is the source of the 23 T cell receptor beta chains below, sequenced in a study of PD-L1 blockade in urothelial cancer. This table comes from immunoSEQ multiplex PCR, and its TCRdb copy is limited to in-frame clones, with some not included. The table records tens of thousands of clones, about 85% of them present only once. The sample in question was PBMCs, obtained around atezolizumab (anti-PD-L1) treatment. These receptors all come from a woman aged 70-85 years with urothelial cancer.

V usage is TRBV4-1 and J usage is TRBJ2-1; 8 bases match TRBD1. The CDR3 is 15 residues long. Trimming cost V 4 bases and J 4 bases; bases outside gene matches: 6. Germline values: CDR1 MGHRA, CDR2 YSYEKL. CDR3 nucleotides: TGCGCCAGCAGCCGGACCGGGACAGGATACAATGAGCAGTTCTTC. Translating gives CASSRTGTGYNEQFF.

The rearrangement joins TRBV27 to TRBJ2-7; the match to TRBD2 covers 7 bases. V gave up 3 bases and J gave up 2 bases; unmatched junction bases: 7. From germline, CDR1 is MNHEY and CDR2 SMNVEV (reference sequence). There are 15 residues in the CDR3. CDR3 bases: TGTGCCAGCAGTTTTCGGCGGGAGCCCACCTACGAGCAGTACTTC. Translation gives CASSFRREPTYEQYF.

V and J are TRBV6-6 and TRBJ2-2; no clear D gene. CDR3 size: 16 residues. Trimming removed 8 bases from V and 0 bases from J, with 16 bases in between. CDR1 MNHNY and CDR2 SVGAGI come from the germline V gene (reference sequence). This chain's CDR3 is CASRGISYSNTGELFF. CDR3 bases: TGTGCCAGCCGCGGTATAAGCTACTCGAACACCGGGGAGCTGTTTTTT.

The rearrangement uses TRBV6-5 and TRBJ1-5, with D tentatively TRBD1 (5 bases). The germline CDR1 and CDR2 sequences are MNHEY and SVGAGI. The CDR3 totals 12 residues. V was shortened by 6 bases and J by 12 bases, with 15 bases between the two germline ends. Here the CDR3 reads CASRTTGGDQHF. The DNA of the CDR3 is TGTGCCAGCAGGACTACAGGAGGGGACCAGCATTTT.

This clone was seen just once. The genes are TRBV28 and TRBJ2-5; 8 bases are shared with TRBD1. This CDR3 spans 14 amino acids. Germline V gene data show CDR1 as MDHEN and CDR2 as SYDVKM. Trimming removed 6 bases from V and 4 bases from J; junction bases left unmatched: 7. In DNA form, the CDR3 reads TGTGCCAGCAGGCTTGCAGGGGGCGGAGAGACCCAGTACTTC. Amino acid sequence: CASRLAGGGETQYF.

V is TRBV18 and J is TRBJ2-5; D is perhaps TRBD2 (5 bases). Germline loops: CDR1 KGHSH, CDR2 LQKENI. With 3 bases removed from V and 4 bases from J, the gap between germline ends came to 18 bases. The CDR3 spans 16 residues. CDR3 protein: CASSPPSVRGSETQYF. Written as DNA, the CDR3 is TGTGCCAGCTCACCCCCCTCCGTGAGAGGGTCAGAGACCCAGTACTTC.

V usage is TRBV18 and J usage is TRBJ1-1, with a possible D match to TRBD1 (6 bases). Trimming pared 0 bases from V and 4 bases from J, leaving 18 bases between. Germline loops: CDR1 KGHSH, CDR2 LQKENI. The CDR3 is 17 residues long. CDR3 loop: CASSPPDAGAIATEAFF. The CDR3 DNA reads TGTGCCAGCTCACCACCGGATGCAGGGGCTATTGCCACTGAAGCTTTCTTT.

This clone was seen just once. The chain couples TRBV5-1 to TRBJ2-3; TRBD2 is a possible D gene (5 bases). V was trimmed by 5 bases and J by 4 bases, leaving 14 bases between them. Germline loops: CDR1 SGHRS, CDR2 YFSETQ. CDR3 size: 14 residues. CDR3 sequence (DNA): TGCGCCAGCAGGGCCACCGTGGAGGCAGATACGCAGTATTTT. It translates to CASRATVEADTQYF.

This chain uses TRBV5-1 with TRBJ2-5; tentatively, D is TRBD1 (5 bases). Germline CDR1 SGHRS, CDR2 YFSETQ. Trimming cost V 0 bases and J 4 bases, with 10 bases left between them. This CDR3 contains 14 residues. The CDR3 protein is CASSLVSGAETQYF. The DNA for the CDR3 is TGCGCCAGCAGCTTGGTTAGTGGGGCAGAGACCCAGTACTTC.

The V and J genes are TRBV2 and TRBJ2-3, with 8 bases identical to TRBD1. The CDR3 has 14 amino acids. Per germline, CDR1 SNHLY and CDR2 FYNNEI. The V segment lost 6 bases and the J segment 4 bases; nucleotides outside the gene matches: 6. CDR3 DNA sequence: TGTGCCAGCAGACCGCAGGGGGCGGCAGATACGCAGTATTTT. It is translated as CASRPQGAADTQYF.

The chain joins TRBV6-6 to TRBJ2-1, with a tentative D call TRBD2 (5 bases). The CDR3 is 15 amino acids. Trimming pared 2 bases from V and 0 bases from J, leaving 8 bases between. CDR1 is MNHNY, CDR2 SVGAGI, per germline (reference sequence). The CDR3 sequence: CASSYEGPSYNEQFF. The CDR3 bases are TGTGCCAGCAGTTACGAGGGCCCCTCCTACAATGAGCAGTTCTTC.

The sample holds a few counts of this clone. The J gene is TRBJ1-2, the V gene TRBV5-1; 9 bases are a match to TRBD1. Germline-derived CDR1 and CDR2 are SGHRS and YFSETQ. CDR3 size: 16 residues. V shed 4 bases, J shed 4 bases, and the junction held 11 bases outside the gene matches. The CDR3 DNA is TGCGCCAGCAGCCCAGGGGACAGGGACATGAGCTATGGCTACACCTTC. This gives the protein CASSPGDRDMSYGYTF. Full variable domain (outside the CDR3, taken from reference TRBV5-1 and TRBJ1-2): KAGVTQTPRYLIKTRGQQVTLSCSPISGHRSVSWYQQTPGQGLQFLFEYFSETQRNKGNFPGRFSGRQFSNSRSEMNVSTLELGDSALYLCASSPGDRDMSYGYTFGSGTRLTVV.

The CDR3 spells CASSYLGRGLAGTRRETQYF. The CDR3 DNA reads as TGTGCCAGCAGCTACCTTGGCCGGGGACTAGCGGGGACGAGGAGGGAGACCCAGTACTTC. This rearrangement joins TRBV2 to TRBJ2-5; TRBD2 agrees at 13 bases. After removal of 6 bases from V and 5 bases from J, the junction contained 21 bases not matched to a gene. The germline CDR1 and CDR2 sequences are SNHLY and FYNNEI. This CDR3 has 20 residues.

J is TRBJ1-2 and V is TRBV10-3; D unclear. V was trimmed by 7 bases and J by 5 bases, leaving 17 bases between them. The CDR3 is made up of 14 amino acids. Germline V gene lookup returns CDR1 ENHRY and CDR2 SYGVKD. The CDR3 DNA is TGTGCCATCACCGACCCGACTCGTCAATATGGCTACACCTTC. Its protein product is CAITDPTRQYGYTF.

This clone was counted between two and nine times. V gene TRBV4-1 combines with J gene TRBJ1-2; the D gene is possibly TRBD1 (5 bases). Trimming removed 3 bases from V and 1 base from J, with 12 bases in between. CDR1 MGHRA and CDR2 YSYEKL come from the germline V gene. This CDR3 has 15 residues. The CDR3 loop reads CASSQGGARNYGYTF. The DNA of the CDR3 is TGCGCCAGCAGCCAGGGCGGGGCCCGTAACTATGGCTACACCTTC.

The chain carries TRBV29-1 and TRBJ2-5, with 11 bases lining up with TRBD2. The CDR3 length is 13 residues. Germline values: CDR1 SQVTM, CDR2 ANQGSEA. V gave up 5 bases and J gave up 5 bases; unmatched junction bases: 4. The CDR3 region is CSVQTSGEETQYF. The CDR3 nucleotides are TGCAGCGTTCAGACTAGCGGGGAGGAGACCCAGTACTTC.

V and J are TRBV7-9 and TRBJ2-1, with 8 bases fitting TRBD2. The V gene end was trimmed by 3 bases and the J gene end by 5 bases; junction bases not matched to a gene: 6. CDR1 and CDR2 (germline): SEHNR, FQNEAQ (reference sequence). This CDR3 comprises 15 residues. The CDR3 loop reads CASSFGSGIHNEQFF. The CDR3 DNA reads as TGTGCCAGCAGCTTTGGTAGCGGGATCCACAATGAGCAGTTCTTC.

The gene calls are TRBV29-1 and TRBJ2-5, with 10 bases fitting TRBD2. The V segment lost 2 bases and the J segment 4 bases; nucleotides outside the gene matches: 13. This CDR3 has 17 residues. Germline CDR1 and CDR2: SQVTM and ANQGSEA. CDR3 residues: CSVERGPSGSMRETQYF. Written as DNA, the CDR3 is TGCAGCGTTGAAAGAGGTCCTAGCGGGAGTATGAGAGAGACCCAGTACTTC.

The chain carries TRBV2 and TRBJ2-1, with 8 bases lining up with TRBD2. CDR3 length: 13 amino acids. V was pared by 7 bases and J by 7 bases, with 6 bases of the junction left unmatched. Germline CDR1 reads SNHLY; CDR2 reads FYNNEI. Here the CDR3 reads CASTSGSGNEQFF. In DNA form, the CDR3 reads TGTGCCAGCACAAGCGGGAGTGGTAATGAGCAGTTCTTC.

The rearrangement joins TRBV9 to TRBJ2-7; TRBD1 matches at 10 bases. The CDR3 extends over 15 amino acids. Looked up from germline, CDR1 is SGDLS and CDR2 is YYNGEE. J was trimmed by 5 bases and V by 2 bases; bases with no gene match: 7. The CDR3 bases are TGTGCCAGCAGCGTGGACAGGGGGTCTCTAGACGAGCAGTACTTC. It specifies CASSVDRGSLDEQYF.

V and J are TRBV2 and TRBJ2-5, with 8 bases matching TRBD1. The CDR3 totals 15 residues. Germline V gene sequence: CDR1 SNHLY, CDR2 FYNNEI. V shed 4 bases and J 5 bases; nucleotides not matched to a gene: 9. The CDR3 loop reads CASSAQGQEGETQYF. The CDR3 nucleotides read TGTGCCAGCAGTGCCCAGGGACAGGAGGGGGAGACCCAGTACTTC.

The chain joins TRBV6-5 to TRBJ1-2, with 7 bases lining up with TRBD1. This CDR3 has 15 amino acids. The germline V gene has CDR1 MNHEY and CDR2 SVGAGI. The ends lost 0 bases at V and 5 bases at J; junction bases unmatched: 6. The CDR3, as DNA: TGTGCCAGCAGTTACTCAGGCGGGACAGCTTATGGCTACACCTTC. Protein: CASSYSGGTAYGYTF.

This rearrangement joins TRBV9 to TRBJ2-1; 12 bases fit TRBD2. The germline V gene encodes CDR1 SGDLS and CDR2 YYNGEE. Trimming took 3 bases from V and 10 from J; bases not matched to a gene: 11. CDR3 length: 16 amino acids. In nucleotides, the CDR3 is TGTGCCAGCAGCGGTGACTCTAGCGGGAGGGCCTGGGAGCAGTTCTTC. It is translated as CASSGDSSGRAWEQFF.